Below are 23 T cell receptor beta chains sequenced from a single sample in a study of T cell responses to AZD1222 COVID-19 vaccine. Measured with immunoSEQ multiplex PCR; TCRdb has only the in-frame clones, and not every one. This sample yields roughly 150,000 clones, of which around nine tenths are seen a single time; about 1.6% belongs to the top ten. The specimen comprised peripheral blood, sampled on day 0 of AZD1222 vaccination. These receptors were taken from an adult in good health.

The chain links TRBV4-1 to TRBJ2-2; 10 nucleotides agree with TRBD1. J was trimmed by 7 bases and V by 7 bases; bases with no gene match: 3. CDR1 and CDR2 (germline): MGHRA, YSYEKL. This CDR3 is 13 amino acids long. DNA for the CDR3: TGCGCCAGCAAGGGACAGGGGATCGGGGAGCTGTTTTTT. Its translation is CASKGQGIGELFF.

The chain has TRBV6-5 and TRBJ1-2, with D perhaps TRBD1 (5 bases). V lost 6 bases to trimming and J lost 5 bases, with 16 bases between them. This CDR3 region has 14 residues. Per the germline V gene, CDR1 is MNHEY and CDR2 is SVGAGI. The CDR3 DNA reads TGTGCCAGCAGACCGGAGCCCGCAGGGTATGGCTACACCTTC. Translating it yields CASRPEPAGYGYTF.

This chain uses TRBV5-1 with TRBJ2-7; D is uncertain. This CDR3 is built from 14 residues. The V gene lost 4 bases and the J gene lost 0 bases, with 11 bases spanning the gap. Germline loops: CDR1 SGHRS, CDR2 YFSETQ. DNA for the CDR3: TGCGCCAGCAGCCCAGACATCGGCTCCTACGAGCAGTACTTC. As protein: CASSPDIGSYEQYF.

This chain uses TRBV30 with TRBJ2-1; the match to TRBD2 covers 11 bases. The J segment lost 3 bases and the V segment lost 4 bases, leaving 5 bases of the junction unmatched. This CDR3 contains 15 residues. Germline V gives CDR1 GTSNPN, CDR2 SVGIG (reference sequence). CDR3 sequence (DNA): TGTGCCTGGACTCCTGGGACTAGCGGCTACAATGAGCAGTTCTTC. This codes for CAWTPGTSGYNEQFF.

This clone showed up just once. J is TRBJ1-1 and V is TRBV3-1 (or the pseudogene TRBV3-2); 8 bases line up with TRBD1. In germline, CDR1 is LGHDT, CDR2 YNNKEL (reference sequence). This CDR3 contains 13 residues. V was clipped by 3 bases and J by 7 bases; unmatched bases: 4. The CDR3 nucleotides are TGTGCCAGCAGCCACCCCGGACAGGGTGAAGCTTTCTTT. Protein product: CASSHPGQGEAFF.

This clone was counted once. The CDR3, as DNA: TGTGCCAGCAGAAGATCGAATGAGCAGTTCTTC. This translates into CASRRSNEQFF. The gene calls are TRBV12-3 or TRBV12-4 and TRBJ2-1; D is uncertain. The CDR3 totals 11 residues. V was trimmed by 6 bases and J by 7 bases, leaving 7 bases between them.

The CDR3 region is CAWSSLGNTEAFF. The CDR3 DNA reads as TGTGCCTGGAGCTCATTGGGGAACACTGAAGCTTTCTTT. The chain joins TRBV30 to TRBJ1-1; unclear D gene. Germline lookup yields CDR1 GTSNPN and CDR2 SVGIG (reference sequence). The length of the CDR3 is 13 residues. Trimming stripped 3 bases from V and 1 base from J, with 9 bases between.

The gene calls are TRBV5-1 and TRBJ1-2; D possibly corresponds to TRBD1 (6 bases). CDR1 SGHRS and CDR2 YFSETQ come from the germline V gene. CDR3 length: 13 residues. The V end was cut by 4 bases, the J end by 2 bases, with 9 bases between. The CDR3 coding sequence is TGCGCCAGCAGCGACACAGGGAACTATGGCTACACCTTC. Its protein is CASSDTGNYGYTF.

The count of this clone is one. The genes are TRBV5-1 and TRBJ1-1; 7 positions match TRBD1. Per the germline V gene, CDR1 is SGHRS and CDR2 is YFSETQ. The CDR3 sequence is 14 residues long. V dropped 4 bases and J dropped 4; count of bases not matched to a gene: 7. CDR3 in amino acids: CASSRTGGGTEAFF. As DNA, the CDR3 is TGCGCCAGCAGCAGGACAGGCGGTGGCACTGAAGCTTTCTTT.

The rearrangement joins TRBV5-1 to TRBJ2-1; maybe TRBD2 (5 bases). The CDR3 has 13 residues. Germline values: CDR1 SGHRS, CDR2 YFSETQ. V lost 0 bases to trimming and J lost 7 bases, with 8 bases between them. CDR3 loop: CASSLEEVNEQFF. As DNA, the CDR3 is TGCGCCAGCAGCTTGGAGGAGGTTAATGAGCAGTTCTTC.

This clone was detected only once. The J gene is TRBJ1-4, the V gene TRBV2, with TRBD1 as a possible D gene (6 bases). V lost 6 bases and J lost 13, with 21 bases in between. The CDR3 covers 14 residues. Germline V lookup: CDR1 SNHLY, CDR2 FYNNEI. CDR3 residues: CASSPRQAPRALFF. The CDR3 coding sequence is TGTGCCAGCAGCCCTAGACAGGCTCCTCGGGCACTGTTTTTT.

This chain links TRBV11-2 with TRBJ2-5; no reliable D call. Germline CDR1 is SGHAT and CDR2 is FQNNGV. Trimming removed 3 bases at V and 5 bases at J, with 13 bases between. This CDR3 is built from 14 residues. The CDR3 DNA sequence: TGTGCCAGCAGCTTGGAACTGGCGGCGGAGACCCAGTACTTC. This encodes CASSLELAAETQYF.

This sequence joins TRBV5-1 and TRBJ2-1; D possibly matches TRBD1 or TRBD2 (5 bases each). This CDR3 spans 15 amino acids. Germline lookup yields CDR1 SGHRS and CDR2 YFSETQ. Deletions cut 4 bases from V and 2 bases from J, with 13 bases between. CDR3 DNA sequence: TGCGCCAGCAGCCAGACCGGGACGACCTACAATGAGCAGTTCTTC. The encoded protein is CASSQTGTTYNEQFF.

This chain joins TRBV11-3 and TRBJ2-1; 7 nucleotides match TRBD2. V trimming: 4 bases; J trimming: 7 bases; junction bases outside the gene matches: 7. The CDR3 loop spans 14 amino acids. Germline CDR1 is SGHNT and CDR2 is YENEEA. The CDR3 DNA sequence: TGTGCCAGCAGCTACACCGGACTAGGGAATGAGCAGTTCTTC. This codes for CASSYTGLGNEQFF.

V and J are TRBV12-3 or TRBV12-4 and TRBJ1-1, with unresolved D. V was trimmed by 5 bases and J by 1 base, leaving 8 bases between them. The CDR3 consists of 13 residues. CDR3 in amino acids: CASSVTTNTEAFF. CDR3 sequence (DNA): TGTGCCAGCAGTGTCACTACGAACACTGAAGCTTTCTTT.

This sequence joins TRBV21-1 and TRBJ1-2. TRBV21-1 counts as a pseudogene. CDR3 length: 13 residues. CDR3 coding DNA: TGTGCCAGCAGCAATCGGGGGTTCTATGGCTACACCTTC. It codes for CASSNRGFYGYTF.

Points on this clone: The same CDR3 is also encoded by other DNA sequences in this sample. The chain combines TRBV5-4 with TRBJ1-4; a weak D match, TRBD1 (5 bases). Trimming took 5 bases from V and 1 from J, leaving 15 bases between them. There are 16 residues in the CDR3. CDR1 is SGHNT and CDR2 is YYREEE in the germline V gene (reference sequence). The CDR3, as DNA: TGTGCCAGCAGTCTGGGAGGGGCACGAACTAATGAAAAACTGTTTTTT. This encodes CASSLGGARTNEKLFF.

The chain employs TRBV7-3 and TRBJ1-1, with 9 bases identical to TRBD1. The CDR3 length is 14 residues. V dropped 6 bases and J dropped 4; count of bases not matched to a gene: 6. Germline lookup yields CDR1 SGHTA and CDR2 FQGTGA. The CDR3 nucleotides are TGTGCCAGCAGTTCGCCGACAGGGGGCACTGAAGCTTTCTTT. Protein sequence: CASSSPTGGTEAFF.

V usage is TRBV12-5 and J usage is TRBJ2-1; 7 bases align to TRBD2. The CDR3 totals 13 residues. Trimming at V came to 5 bases and at J to 9 bases, leaving 7 bases not matched to a gene. The germline V gene has CDR1 LGHNT and CDR2 FRNRAP. The CDR3: CASGPRGEGEQFF. CDR3 bases: TGTGCTAGTGGTCCCCGCGGGGAGGGTGAGCAGTTCTTC.

This chain links TRBV7-6 with TRBJ2-1; D call uncertain. The germline V gene encodes CDR1 SGHVS and CDR2 FNYEAQ. The CDR3 sequence is 14 residues long. Trimming pared 0 bases from V and 6 bases from J, leaving 9 bases between. This CDR3 reads CASSLALTANEQFF. CDR3 nucleotide sequence: TGTGCCAGCAGCTTAGCGCTGACTGCCAATGAGCAGTTCTTC.

In its sample, this clone was seen once. CDR3 bases: TGCGCCAGCAGCTTTGAATGGGACAGGGCTAACTATGGCTACACCTTC. It yields the protein CASSFEWDRANYGYTF. The rearrangement joins TRBV5-1 to TRBJ1-2; 9 bases line up with TRBD1. CDR3 length: 16 residues. Trimming took 2 bases from V and 0 from J; bases not matched to a gene: 5. The germline gives CDR1 SGHRS, CDR2 YFSETQ.

The chain recombines TRBV30 with TRBJ2-2; D might be TRBD2 (5 bases). Germline lookup yields CDR1 GTSNPN and CDR2 SVGIG (reference sequence). The CDR3 length is 12 residues. Trimming took 2 bases from V and 7 from J, leaving 8 bases between them. The CDR3: CAWSRGYGELFF. The CDR3 coding sequence is TGTGCCTGGAGTAGAGGGTACGGGGAGCTGTTTTTT.

This clone has more than one count but fewer than ten. The chain has TRBV3-1 (or the pseudogene TRBV3-2) and TRBJ1-2, with 8 bases lining up with TRBD1. CDR3 length equals 14 residues. Germline CDR1 LGHDT, CDR2 YNNKEL (reference sequence). V was clipped by 3 bases and J by 5 bases; unmatched bases: 5. The CDR3 DNA reads as TGTGCCAGCAGCCACCAGGGGGCCTTTTATGGCTACACCTTC. This encodes CASSHQGAFYGYTF.